This TCR beta chain comes out of a study of T-cell memory formation after mild COVID-19. General observations from the study: Pre-infection memory already had some responding clones, implying cross-reactive memory joined. The authors left the SARS-CoV-2 specificity of second-wave clones peaking on day 37 unconfirmed. Clones contracting day 15 to 85 were balanced CD4/CD8; later expanders leaned CD4+. Contracting clones localized mainly to CM and EM when CD4+ and mainly to EMRA when CD8+.

Germline V lookup: CDR1 SGHVS, CDR2 FNYEAQ. This CDR3 spans 14 amino acids. The ends were cut back, 1 base at V and 5 bases at J, with 11 bases in the middle. TCRdb ran MiXCR on the 5' RACE reads and lists one entry per CDR3 protein. This table has hundreds of thousands of distinct CDR3 sequences, roughly 18% appearing once. Regarding this clonotype: Its antigen is unidentified.

This clonotype was sampled from an adult woman who had mild COVID-19 (a few samples of this study predate the infection). Cell type and time point are not known. Sequencing was performed on PBMCs or a T cell subset sorted from them (not recorded which). The chain is built from TRBV7-6 and TRBJ2-5; D tentatively reads TRBD1 or TRBD2 (5 bases each). CDR3 residues: CASSLVSGSETQYF. CDR3 nucleotide sequence: TGTGCCAGCAGCTTAGTTTCAGGGAGTGAGACCCAGTACTTC.